These T cell receptor beta chains were read from a single sample in a study of cytomegalovirus exposure and HLA in healthy donors. Sequencing was performed with immunoSEQ multiplex PCR; in TCRdb, only in-frame clones are kept and a portion is missing. The sample lists 120,000 or so clones; around three quarters were seen once. What was sequenced was PBMCs. The receptors derive from a man younger than 40 in good health and CMV-seronegative. The CDR3 runs from the conserved cysteine through the conserved F or W. The order of the fields is J gene, D gene, clone size, V gene, CDR3 DNA, CDR3 protein. D genes are given only for firm matches. Clone size appears in some rows only: once, few, many, or a class for an expanded clone.

TRBJ2-5,TRBD2,once,TRBV11-2,TGTGCCAGCAGCTTAGTCTCTAGCGGGCGCGAGACCCAGTACTTC,CASSLVSSGRETQYF
TRBJ1-3,TRBD1,once,TRBV7-2,TGTGCCAGCAGCTTACTCGGGACAGGGGCTGGAAACACCATATATTTT,CASSLLGTGAGNTIYF
TRBJ2-2,NA,once,TRBV2,TGTGCCACCGCGGGACCTTCCTCCGCGAACACCGGGGAGCTGTTTTTT,CATAGPSSANTGELFF
TRBJ1-3,TRBD1,NA,TRBV28,TGTGCCAGCAGTTTTTCGGGACAGACCTCTGGAAACACCATATATTTT,CASSFSGQTSGNTIYF
TRBJ2-1,TRBD2,NA,TRBV4-3,TGCGCCAGCAGCCAATCTAGCGGGAGCTACAATGAGCAGTTCTTC,CASSQSSGSYNEQFF
TRBJ2-7,TRBD1,NA,TRBV5-5,TGTGCCAGCAGCTTGGGTGGGACAGAGGCCTACGAGCAGTACTTC,CASSLGGTEAYEQYF
TRBJ1-2,NA,NA,TRBV6-4,TGTGCCAGCAGTGACTCGATGCGCCTCGGTGGCTACACCTTC,CASSDSMRLGGYTF
TRBJ2-1,NA,NA,TRBV4-3,TGCGCCAGCAGCCGTATACGGGGTTACCCGGGGGGCGAGCAGTTCTTC,CASSRIRGYPGGEQFF
TRBJ1-1,TRBD1,NA,TRBV7-2,TGTGCCAGCAGCATAAGACAGGGGAACACTGAAGCTTTCTTT,CASSIRQGNTEAFF
TRBJ2-1,TRBD1,once,TRBV6-5,TGTGCCAGCAGTAAAGGACAGGGCCCCGGAAATGAGCAGTTCTTC,CASSKGQGPGNEQFF
TRBJ1-3,NA,NA,TRBV7-8,TGTGCCAGCAGCGCCAATACAGGGAGCTCTGGAAACACCATATATTTT,CASSANTGSSGNTIYF
TRBJ2-3,NA,NA,TRBV27,TGTGCCAGCAGTTTGCGGCCCACGAGGGGGACAGATACGCAGTATTTT,CASSLRPTRGTDTQYF
TRBJ2-7,TRBD2,NA,TRBV5-1,TGCGCCAGCAGCTCTAGCGGGAGCTCCTACGAGCAGTACTTC,CASSSSGSSYEQYF
TRBJ2-3,TRBD1,NA,TRBV7-8,TGTGCCAGCAGCTTAGCCAGGACAGGGAGCACAGATACGCAGTATTTT,CASSLARTGSTDTQYF
TRBJ2-7,NA,once,TRBV13,TGTGCCAGCGGGCCTAGCGAGCAGTACTTC,CASGPSEQYF
TRBJ2-5,TRBD1,NA,TRBV9,TGTGCCAGCAGCGCCCGGGACAGGCAGGCTGGGGAGACCCAGTACTTC,CASSARDRQAGETQYF
TRBJ2-7,NA,NA,TRBV27,TGTGCCAGCAGAAGGTCAGGGACCTACGAGCAGTACTTC,CASRRSGTYEQYF
TRBJ2-6,TRBD2,NA,TRBV7-9,TGTTCCAGCAGCTTACTTTCTAGCGGGAGCTCTGGGGCCAACGTCCTGACTTTC,CSSSLLSSGSSGANVLTF
TRBJ2-3,NA,NA,TRBV19,TGTGCCAGTAGTATACGGAGCGGTACTAGCACAGATACGCAGTATTTT,CASSIRSGTSTDTQYF
TRBJ1-5,NA,once,TRBV28,TGTGCCAGCAGCCCCCCTAGCGGACCCCAGAATTTT,CASSPPSGPQNF
TRBJ1-1,NA,NA,TRBV30,TGTGCCTGGAGTACCACCTCAGCTGGGCTCGGGGCTGAAGCTTTCTTT,CAWSTTSAGLGAEAFF
TRBJ1-1,NA,NA,TRBV6-1,TGTGCCAGCAGAGAATCCGGGACTGATGAAGCTTTCTTT,CASRESGTDEAFF
TRBJ2-1,TRBD2,few,TRBV7-9,TGTGCCAGCAGCAAGCCGGGACTAGGGGGGCTTAGCTCCTACAATGAGCAGTTCTTC,CASSKPGLGGLSSYNEQFF
TRBJ2-7,TRBD2,NA,TRBV11-2,TGTGCCAGCAGCTTAGACGGCGGGAGGTTTGACGAGCAGTACTTC,CASSLDGGRFDEQYF
TRBJ2-1,TRBD2,NA,TRBV6-5,TGTGCCAGCAGTCCCGGGACTAGCGGTTACAATGAGCAGTTCTTC,CASSPGTSGYNEQFF
TRBJ2-2,TRBD2,NA,TRBV10-1,TGCGCCAGCAGTCCTACACGATTATTAGCGGGAGGGCCGAACACCGGGGAGCTGTTTTTT,CASSPTRLLAGGPNTGELFF
TRBJ2-5,NA,NA,TRBV27,TGTGCCAGCAGTTTCGACCCGAGAGGGTGGGAACAGACCCAGTACTTC,CASSFDPRGWEQTQYF
TRBJ1-2,NA,NA,TRBV19,TGTGCCAGTAGTACGTCTCTTAACTATGGCTACACCTTC,CASSTSLNYGYTF
TRBJ1-1,NA,NA,TRBV11-3,TGTGCCAGCAGCCGGGGTCAGGCTGAAGCTTTCTTT,CASSRGQAEAFF
TRBJ2-1,TRBD2,NA,TRBV28,TGTGCCAGCAGTTTGGGAGCTAGCGGGAGGAGTGAGCAGTTCTTC,CASSLGASGRSEQFF
TRBJ1-5,NA,few,TRBV15,TGTGCCACCAGCAGAGATCAGGGTAGCAATCAGCCCCAGCATTTT,CATSRDQGSNQPQHF
TRBJ1-2,TRBD1,NA,TRBV5-1,TGCGCCAGCAGCTTGGGGGACAGGGTCGGCTACACCTTC,CASSLGDRVGYTF
TRBJ2-2,TRBD2,NA,TRBV6-4,TGTGCCAGCAGAACGCTAGCGGCGAACACCGGGGAGCTGTTTTTT,CASRTLAANTGELFF
TRBJ1-1,NA,once,TRBV11-3,TGTGCCAGCAGCTTAGGGGAGAACATTGAAGCTTTCTTT,CASSLGENIEAFF
TRBJ1-2,NA,NA,TRBV28,TGTGCCAGCAGGACAGGAGTAGTCGGGTCTAGGGGCTACACCTTC,CASRTGVVGSRGYTF
TRBJ2-7,TRBD2,NA,TRBV27,TGTGCCAGCAGTTTTAAACTAGCGGGAGGGGGCGGGCAGTACTTC,CASSFKLAGGGGQYF
TRBJ1-4,TRBD1,NA,TRBV19,TGTGCCAGTAGTCTCGCGACAGGGGCTAATGAAAAACTGTTTTTT,CASSLATGANEKLFF
TRBJ2-1,TRBD2,NA,TRBV30,TGTGCCTGGAGCGCCGGACTAGCGGGCAACAATGAGCAGTTCTTC,CAWSAGLAGNNEQFF
TRBJ1-2,NA,NA,TRBV6-5,TGTGCCAGCAGTTACTCGAACAGGGTACTTAATAGCTACACCTTC,CASSYSNRVLNSYTF
TRBJ2-7,TRBD2,NA,TRBV7-9,TGTGCCAGCAGCCGCGGGGACTACTACGAGCAGTACTTC,CASSRGDYYEQYF
TRBJ2-5,NA,NA,TRBV5-1,TGCGCCAGCAGCTTGGGGGGGCTTCGCCAAGAGACCCAGTACTTC,CASSLGGLRQETQYF
TRBJ2-7,NA,once,TRBV7-2,TGTGCCAGCAGCCCCACCCCAGCCTACGAGCAGTACTTC,CASSPTPAYEQYF
TRBJ2-2,NA,NA,TRBV19,TGTGCCAGTAGTATAGGGCCCCTCAGGATCGGGGAGCTGTTTTTT,CASSIGPLRIGELFF
TRBJ1-1,TRBD1,NA,TRBV5-6,TGTGCCAGCAGCTTGGGGGACAGGATTGCTTTCTTT,CASSLGDRIAFF
TRBJ2-1,TRBD2,NA,TRBV6-5,TGTGCCAGCAGTTACTCTCGGCTAGCGGGAGCTGGGGAGCAGTTCTTC,CASSYSRLAGAGEQFF
TRBJ2-7,TRBD2,few,TRBV5-1,TGCGCCAGTCGGGGACTAGCGAGCGACGAGCAGTACTTC,CASRGLASDEQYF
TRBJ2-3,NA,NA,TRBV28,TGTGCCAGCAGGTCCCCCCAGGAATGGGATACGCAGTATTTT,CASRSPQEWDTQYF
TRBJ2-2,NA,NA,TRBV9,TGTGCCAGCAGCGCCCCCCGGAACACCGGGGAGCTGTTTTTT,CASSAPRNTGELFF
TRBJ2-3,TRBD1,once,TRBV19,TGTGCCAGTAGTCCCAACGACAGGGGCCCGCCGCGAGATACGCAGTATTTT,CASSPNDRGPPRDTQYF
TRBJ2-1,TRBD2,NA,TRBV7-3,TGTGCCAGCGCAACGACTAGCGGGGGTCCTTTTTACAATGAGCAGTTCTTC,CASATTSGGPFYNEQFF
TRBJ2-1,TRBD2,NA,TRBV5-1,TGCGCCAGCAGCTTGGACTCTTCGGCTAGCGGGAGCTATGAGCAGTTCTTC,CASSLDSSASGSYEQFF
TRBJ1-3,NA,NA,TRBV4-3,TGCGCCAGCAGCCAGGCGACAGGATCTGGAAACACCATATATTTT,CASSQATGSGNTIYF
TRBJ2-1,TRBD2,few,TRBV19,TGTGCCAGTAGGACGACTAGCGGGACCTACAATGAGCAGTTCTTC,CASRTTSGTYNEQFF
TRBJ2-7,NA,NA,TRBV10-3,TGTGCCATCAGTGAAGGTCAGGTGATCGCCTACGAGCAGTACTTC,CAISEGQVIAYEQYF